Presented here are 32 T cell receptor beta chains from one specimen sequenced in a study of T cell changes during pregnancy in multiple sclerosis. Sequencing was performed with immunoSEQ multiplex PCR; in TCRdb, only in-frame clones are kept and a portion is missing. The sample shows some 77,000 clones, more than 90% of them seen only once. Source: CD4+ T cells from peripheral blood mononuclear cells, taken before pregnancy. The receptors here all came from a female donor with multiple sclerosis, enrolled in a pregnancy study.

The chain couples TRBV19 to TRBJ2-5; 7 bases are a match to TRBD1. The CDR3 extends over 15 amino acids. The V gene end was trimmed by 5 bases and the J gene end by 2 bases; junction bases not matched to a gene: 8. Germline values: CDR1 LNHDA, CDR2 SQIVND (reference sequence). The CDR3 DNA sequence: TGTGCCAGTAGTCCCAGACAGGGACGGCAAGAGACCCAGTACTTC. This gives the protein CASSPRQGRQETQYF.

J is TRBJ1-4 and V is TRBV19, with a tentative D call TRBD1 (6 bases). The germline gives CDR1 LNHDA, CDR2 SQIVND (reference sequence). This CDR3 comprises 13 residues. The ends were cut back, 7 bases at V and 4 bases at J, with 10 bases in the middle. DNA for the CDR3: TGTGCCAGTAAAGGACAGAGTAATGAAAAACTGTTTTTT. It is translated as CASKGQSNEKLFF. The full variable domain, its missing parts supplied by reference TRBV19 and TRBJ1-4, is DGGITQSPKYLFRKEGQNVTLSCEQNLNHDAMYWYRQDPGQGLRLIYYSQIVNDFQKGDIAEGYSVSREKKESFPLTVTSAQKNPTAFYLCASKGQSNEKLFFGSGTQLSVL.

The rearrangement uses TRBV7-3 and TRBJ1-5; D is uncertain. Germline-derived CDR1 and CDR2 are SGHTA and FQGTGA. V lost 6 bases and J 4 bases, leaving 10 bases between the germline ends. The CDR3 is 13 residues long. In DNA form, the CDR3 reads TGTGCCAGCAGTTACTCCTTTAATCAGCCCCAGCATTTT. Translating gives CASSYSFNQPQHF.

The chain is built from TRBV5-1 and TRBJ1-5, with 9 positions matching TRBD1. CDR1 is SGHRS, CDR2 YFSETQ, per germline. V dropped 0 bases and J dropped 7; count of bases not matched to a gene: 2. The CDR3 has 14 amino acids. CDR3 DNA: TGCGCCAGCAGCTTGGGACAGGGGGGCCAGCCCCAGCATTTT. Its translation: CASSLGQGGQPQHF.

The genes are TRBV6-6 and TRBJ1-1; D remains ambiguous. The CDR3 contains 13 residues. Trimming removed 6 bases at V and 4 bases at J, with 12 bases between. From germline, CDR1 is MNHNY and CDR2 SVGAGI (reference sequence). CDR3 DNA sequence: TGTGCCAGCAGCGGCCCTAGGAGCACTGAAGCTTTCTTT. Translating gives CASSGPRSTEAFF.

The chain's CDR3 is CASSTRDSGGQFF. In DNA, the CDR3 is TGTGCCAGCAGTACCCGGGACTCAGGTGGGCAGTTCTTC. V usage is TRBV6-6 and J usage is TRBJ2-1; D perhaps matches TRBD2 (6 bases). Trimming took 5 bases from V and 12 from J, leaving 17 bases between them. In germline, CDR1 is MNHNY, CDR2 SVGAGI (reference sequence). CDR3 length: 13 amino acids.

The CDR3 reads CAWKFSYNEQFF. The CDR3, as DNA: TGTGCCTGGAAGTTTAGCTACAATGAGCAGTTCTTC. The chain combines TRBV30 with TRBJ2-1; D is undetermined. The ends were cut back, 4 bases at V and 3 bases at J, with 7 bases in the middle. There are 12 residues in the CDR3. CDR1 and CDR2 (germline): GTSNPN, SVGIG (reference sequence).

This sequence joins TRBV11-2 and TRBJ1-4; D gene unclear. The CDR3 is 16 residues long. Germline loops: CDR1 SGHAT, CDR2 FQNNGV. V lost 1 base to trimming and J lost 0 bases, with 9 bases between them. DNA for the CDR3: TGTGCCAGCAGCTTAGGGAAACGGGCAACTAATGAAAAACTGTTTTTT. It yields the protein CASSLGKRATNEKLFF.

J is TRBJ2-3 and V is TRBV27; weak D call: TRBD2 (6 bases). Germline V gene lookup returns CDR1 MNHEY and CDR2 SMNVEV (reference sequence). The V and J ends lost 5 bases and 2 bases respectively, with 14 bases between them. The CDR3 covers 15 residues. In nucleotides, the CDR3 is TGTGCCAGCAGTGTGGAGGGATCCTACACAGATACGCAGTATTTT. Translation gives CASSVEGSYTDTQYF.

The rearrangement joins TRBV10-1 to TRBJ2-7; TRBD1 aligns across 8 bases. CDR1 is WNHNN, CDR2 SYGVQD, per germline (reference sequence). Unmatched junction bases numbered 5, after V lost 5 bases and J lost 5 bases. CDR3 size: 13 residues. DNA of the CDR3: TGCGCCAGCAGTCAGAAGACAGGGGACGAGCAGTACTTC. This sequence encodes CASSQKTGDEQYF.

The chain couples TRBV19 to TRBJ1-1; 8 bases match TRBD1. Germline-derived CDR1 and CDR2 are LNHDA and SQIVND (reference sequence). V shed 7 bases and J 1 base; nucleotides not matched to a gene: 8. The CDR3 sequence is 15 residues long. The CDR3 loop reads CASNPVDRGNTEAFF. The CDR3 DNA sequence: TGTGCCAGTAACCCCGTCGACAGGGGGAACACTGAAGCTTTCTTT.

This clone was recorded a few times. This sequence joins TRBV9 and TRBJ2-2, with TRBD2 identical over 8 bases. There are 14 residues in the CDR3. The J segment lost 6 bases and the V segment lost 4 bases, leaving 5 bases of the junction unmatched. CDR1 SGDLS and CDR2 YYNGEE come from the germline V gene. The CDR3 loop is CASSLGLAPGELFF. The DNA of the CDR3 is TGTGCCAGCAGCCTCGGACTAGCACCCGGGGAGCTGTTTTTT.

This chain joins TRBV29-1 and TRBJ1-2; no reliable D call. Trimming took 0 bases from V and 0 from J, leaving 8 bases between them. The CDR3 spans 14 residues. Per germline, CDR1 SQVTM and CDR2 ANQGSEA. CDR3 DNA: TGCAGCGTTGAAGACAGGACTACTAACTATGGCTACACCTTC. It specifies CSVEDRTTNYGYTF.

The chain recombines TRBV5-1 with TRBJ2-7, with 7 bases lining up with TRBD1. CDR3 length equals 15 residues. The germline V gene encodes CDR1 SGHRS and CDR2 YFSETQ. V gave up 1 base and J gave up 3 bases; unmatched junction bases: 7. In DNA, the CDR3 is TGCGCCAGCAGCTTGCCCGGGACAGTATACTACGAGCAGTACTTC. Its protein product is CASSLPGTVYYEQYF.

The V and J genes are TRBV13 and TRBJ2-1, with TRBD2 identical over 14 bases. Germline V gene data show CDR1 as PRHDT and CDR2 as FYEKMQ (reference sequence). J lost 7 bases, V lost 6 bases, and 11 bases had no gene match. The length of the CDR3 is 17 residues. The DNA for the CDR3 is TGTGCCAGCAGGTTGACTAGCGGGGGGGCCCGAGGTAATGAGCAGTTCTTC. Translated, it gives CASRLTSGGARGNEQFF.

This chain joins TRBV10-3 and TRBJ1-1; D possibly corresponds to TRBD1 (6 bases). The germline CDR1 and CDR2 sequences are ENHRY and SYGVKD. Trimming took off 10 bases at V and 5 bases at J, with 17 bases between the two ends. CDR3 size: 13 residues. CDR3 residues: CATGGGLETEAFF. CDR3 in DNA: TGTGCCACCGGGGGGGGGCTAGAGACTGAAGCTTTCTTT.

V and J are TRBV2 and TRBJ2-1; D not resolved. The CDR3 totals 9 residues. Germline lookup yields CDR1 SNHLY and CDR2 FYNNEI. The V end was cut by 11 bases, the J end by 7 bases, with 6 bases between. The CDR3 DNA sequence: TGTGCCCTGAGGAATGAGCAGTTCTTC. This translates into CALRNEQFF.

This clone has only one observation. The chain employs TRBV15 and TRBJ1-2; D is possibly TRBD1 (6 bases). CDR3 length: 17 residues. Germline V gene lookup returns CDR1 LNHNV and CDR2 YYDKDF (reference sequence). Trimming cost V 0 bases and J 4 bases, with 18 bases left between them. The CDR3 loop is CATSRDLLKDRSYGYTF. The CDR3 nucleotides read TGTGCCACCAGCAGAGATTTACTCAAAGACAGGAGCTATGGCTACACCTTC.

The chain joins TRBV9 to TRBJ2-1; TRBD2 aligns across 7 bases. V shed 4 bases and J 8 bases; nucleotides not matched to a gene: 12. The CDR3 extends over 15 amino acids. Germline CDR1 and CDR2: SGDLS and YYNGEE. The CDR3 DNA reads TGTGCCAGCAGCCCGACTCGAAGCGGGATCGATGAGCAGTTCTTC. Translated: CASSPTRSGIDEQFF.

The rearrangement joins TRBV21-1 to TRBJ2-5; the table calls TRBD1, which could not be checked here. TRBV21-1 is a known pseudogene. This CDR3 contains 14 residues. This CDR3 is CASSKEGFQETQYF. The CDR3 DNA follows: TGTGCCAGCAGCAAAGAGGGGTTCCAAGAGACCCAGTACTTC.

This chain joins TRBV9 and TRBJ2-5, with D possibly TRBD1 on 6 matching bases. V dropped 0 bases and J dropped 2 bases, with 11 bases sitting between them. The CDR3 runs to 15 residues. CDR1 and CDR2 (germline): SGDLS, YYNGEE. The CDR3 loop is CASSVGRTVQETQYF. CDR3 in DNA: TGTGCCAGCAGCGTAGGGCGGACAGTTCAAGAGACCCAGTACTTC.

The CDR3 region is CASSSRTGSYGYTF. CDR3 bases: TGCGCCAGCAGCTCGAGGACAGGGAGTTATGGCTACACCTTC. The chain links TRBV5-1 to TRBJ1-2, with 8 bases lining up with TRBD1. CDR1 is SGHRS and CDR2 is YFSETQ in the germline V gene. V shed 3 bases, J shed 5 bases, and the junction held 6 bases outside the gene matches. CDR3 length equals 14 residues.

This chain connects TRBV28 to TRBJ1-1; D unresolved. The CDR3 covers 14 residues. Deletions cut 7 bases from V and 0 bases from J, with 12 bases between. The germline gives CDR1 MDHEN, CDR2 SYDVKM. The DNA for the CDR3 is TGTGCCAGCATCCTGGGGAGTATGAACACTGAAGCTTTCTTT. It codes for CASILGSMNTEAFF. The complete variable domain, with remaining parts taken from reference TRBV28 and TRBJ1-1, reads DVKVTQSSRYLVKRTGEKVFLECVQDMDHENMFWYRQDPGLGLRLIYFSYDVKMKEKGDIPEGYSVSREKKERFSLILESASTNQTSMYLCASILGSMNTEAFFGQGTRLTVV.

V usage is TRBV2 and J usage is TRBJ2-5; 8 nucleotides match TRBD2. Germline assignment: CDR1 SNHLY and CDR2 FYNNEI. Trimming removed 7 bases from V and 9 bases from J; junction bases left unmatched: 13. The CDR3 has 14 residues. As DNA, the CDR3 is TGTGCCAGCACCCTAGCGGGCCCGCCCGGGGCCCAGTACTTC. Amino acid sequence: CASTLAGPPGAQYF.

The chain uses TRBV6-5 and TRBJ1-2; 7 positions match TRBD1. The CDR3 spans 12 residues. The J segment lost 4 bases and the V segment lost 6 bases, leaving 2 bases of the junction unmatched. Germline values: CDR1 MNHEY, CDR2 SVGAGI. The CDR3 region is CASSRDSYGYTF. CDR3 bases: TGTGCCAGCAGCCGGGACAGCTATGGCTACACCTTC.

This clone was detected only a few times. The rearrangement uses TRBV30 and TRBJ1-5, with D tentatively TRBD1 (6 bases). Between the trimmed V and J ends, which lost 2 bases and 2 bases, there was a span of 7 bases. In germline, CDR1 is GTSNPN, CDR2 SVGIG (reference sequence). The CDR3 length is 13 residues. CDR3 bases: TGTGCCTGGAGTCACAGGGGCAATCAGCCCCAGCATTTT. Translating it yields CAWSHRGNQPQHF. Filled out from reference TRBV30 and TRBJ1-5, the complete variable domain reads SQTIHQWPATLVQPVGSPLSLECTVEGTSNPNLYWYRQAAGRGLQLLFYSVGIGQISSEVPQNLSASRPQDRQFILSSKKLLLSDSGFYLCAWSHRGNQPQHFGDGTRLSIL.

CDR3 in amino acids: CASSLAGEDYGYTF. For the CDR3, the DNA is TGCGCCAGCAGCTTGGCCGGGGAGGACTATGGCTACACCTTC. The chain couples TRBV5-1 to TRBJ1-2; D gene ambiguous. CDR1 and CDR2 (germline): SGHRS, YFSETQ. Trimming left V 0 bases short and J 3 bases short, with 9 bases between. The CDR3 sequence is 14 residues long. Filled out from reference TRBV5-1 and TRBJ1-2, the complete variable domain reads KAGVTQTPRYLIKTRGQQVTLSCSPISGHRSVSWYQQTPGQGLQFLFEYFSETQRNKGNFPGRFSGRQFSNSRSEMNVSTLELGDSALYLCASSLAGEDYGYTFGSGTRLTVV.

The rearrangement joins TRBV7-2 to TRBJ2-1, with 15 bases lining up with TRBD2. Germline CDR1 reads SGHTA; CDR2 reads FQGNSA. This CDR3 has 19 residues. Trimming at V came to 5 bases and at J to 0 bases, leaving 8 bases not matched to a gene. The CDR3 protein is CASSLGLAGGSLSYNEQFF. The CDR3 region has the DNA TGTGCCAGCAGCCTCGGACTAGCGGGAGGGAGTCTCTCCTACAATGAGCAGTTCTTC.

This clone was seen just once. The V gene is TRBV5-4, the J gene TRBJ2-3, with D unclear. Trimming stripped 4 bases from V and 6 bases from J, with 12 bases between. The germline gives CDR1 SGHNT, CDR2 YYREEE (reference sequence). The CDR3 is made up of 13 amino acids. CDR3 region: CASSVDSSDTQYF. As DNA, the CDR3 is TGTGCCAGCAGCGTTGACTCCTCTGATACGCAGTATTTT.

The rearrangement joins TRBV16 to TRBJ2-2, with D maybe TRBD1 (6 bases). This CDR3 contains 15 residues. Germline V gene data show CDR1 as KGHSY and CDR2 as FQNENV. Trimming removed 6 bases at V and 3 bases at J, with 14 bases between. The DNA for the CDR3 is TGTGCCAGCAGTCAAGGGAAGGGGGACACCGGGGAGCTGTTTTTT. Protein: CASSQGKGDTGELFF.

The rearrangement uses TRBV29-1 and TRBJ2-3, with D possibly being TRBD2 (6 bases). Germline CDR1 reads SQVTM; CDR2 reads ANQGSEA. With 6 bases removed from V and 2 bases from J, the gap between germline ends came to 15 bases. This CDR3 has 14 residues. The CDR3 spells CSVGDLRYTDTQYF. DNA for the CDR3: TGCAGCGTCGGGGACTTGAGGTACACAGATACGCAGTATTTT.

This chain uses TRBV2 with TRBJ1-5, with D tentatively TRBD1 (5 bases). The CDR3 consists of 16 residues. The V and J ends lost 3 bases and 0 bases respectively, with 12 bases between them. The germline CDR1 and CDR2 sequences are SNHLY and FYNNEI. CDR3 sequence (DNA): TGTGCCAGCAGTGACGGGGGACTCTATAGCAATCAGCCCCAGCATTTT. This codes for CASSDGGLYSNQPQHF.